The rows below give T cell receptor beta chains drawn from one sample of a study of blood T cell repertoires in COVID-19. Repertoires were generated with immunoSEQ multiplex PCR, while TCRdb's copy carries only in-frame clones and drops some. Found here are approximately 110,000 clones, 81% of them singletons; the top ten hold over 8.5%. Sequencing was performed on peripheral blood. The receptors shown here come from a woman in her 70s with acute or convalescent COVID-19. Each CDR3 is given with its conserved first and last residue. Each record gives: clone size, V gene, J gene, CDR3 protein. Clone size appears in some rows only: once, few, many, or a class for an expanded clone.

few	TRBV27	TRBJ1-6	CASSLVQYNSPLHF
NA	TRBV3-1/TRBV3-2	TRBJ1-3	CASSQARVGTIYF
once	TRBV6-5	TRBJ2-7	CASSYTGEGSYEQYF
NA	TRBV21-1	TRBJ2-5	CASSSGTGGGQETQYF
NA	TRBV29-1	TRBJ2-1	CSVARDEQFF
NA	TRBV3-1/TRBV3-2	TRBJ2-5	CASSQMPPGELETQYF
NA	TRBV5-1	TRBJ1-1	CASSRGQGAPLNTEAFF
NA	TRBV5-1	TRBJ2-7	CASSLAASDPREQYF
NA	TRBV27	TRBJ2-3	CASWGGGRGSDTQYF
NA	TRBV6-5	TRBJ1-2	CASSHPDRGHGYTF
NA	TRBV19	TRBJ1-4	CASDPGGRYNEKLFF
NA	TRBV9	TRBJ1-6	CASSPQDSPLHF
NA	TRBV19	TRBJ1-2	CASSSQGVGYGYTF